The entry below describes one TCR beta chain. These data come from a study of blood T cells in healthy people across ages. As for the study in general: When template switching was applied, about one barcoded beta molecule was captured per two T cells.

A sample-barcoded 5' primer and a J-beta primer mix were used in a second PCR of about 6 to 12 cycles. One entry per CDR3 protein, called by TCRdb with MiXCR from the 5' RACE reads. The data hold 900,000 to 950,000 distinct CDR3 sequences, with 25% to 30% observed a single time. Per germline, CDR1 SGHTA and CDR2 FQGNSA. V was cut by 6 bases and J by 2 bases, with 13 bases left in between. The CDR3 runs to 14 residues. The data also belong to a second study, concerning T cells of mothers and their children. As that report states: Donors comprised three healthy Caucasian mothers plus their six children.

The chain employs TRBV7-2 and TRBJ1-1; D unresolved. The source material was blood. The receptor was isolated from a woman aged 40 to 55 in good health. The CDR3 spells CASRMGNSNTEAFF. The CDR3 nucleotides read TGTGCCAGCAGGATGGGTAACAGTAACACTGAAGCTTTCTTT.